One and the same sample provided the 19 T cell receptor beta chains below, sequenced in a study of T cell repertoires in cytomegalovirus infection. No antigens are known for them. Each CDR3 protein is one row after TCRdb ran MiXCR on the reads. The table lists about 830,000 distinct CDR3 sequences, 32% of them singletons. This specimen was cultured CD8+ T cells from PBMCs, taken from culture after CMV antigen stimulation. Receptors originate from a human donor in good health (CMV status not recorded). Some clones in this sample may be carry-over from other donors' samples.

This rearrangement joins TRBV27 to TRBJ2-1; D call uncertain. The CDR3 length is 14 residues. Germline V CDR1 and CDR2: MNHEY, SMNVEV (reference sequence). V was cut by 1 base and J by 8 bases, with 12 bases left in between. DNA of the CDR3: TGTGCCAGCAGTTTATTGCCGGCCTTGGATGAGCAGTTCTTC. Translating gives CASSLLPALDEQFF.

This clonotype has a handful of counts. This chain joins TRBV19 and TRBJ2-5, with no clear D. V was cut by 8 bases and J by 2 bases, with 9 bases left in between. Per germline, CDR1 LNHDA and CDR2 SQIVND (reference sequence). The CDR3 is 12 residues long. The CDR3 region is CASLGSQETQYF. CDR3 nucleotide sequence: TGTGCCAGTCTCGGGTCTCAAGAGACCCAGTACTTC.

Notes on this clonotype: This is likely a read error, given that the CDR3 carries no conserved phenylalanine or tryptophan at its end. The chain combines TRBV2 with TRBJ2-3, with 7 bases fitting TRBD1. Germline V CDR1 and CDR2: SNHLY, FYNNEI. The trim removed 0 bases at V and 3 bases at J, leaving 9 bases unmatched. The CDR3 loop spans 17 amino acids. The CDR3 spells CASSEALLRGHTDTQYS. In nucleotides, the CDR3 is TGTGCCAGCAGTGAAGCGCTTCTGAGGGGGCATACAGATACGCAGTATTCT.

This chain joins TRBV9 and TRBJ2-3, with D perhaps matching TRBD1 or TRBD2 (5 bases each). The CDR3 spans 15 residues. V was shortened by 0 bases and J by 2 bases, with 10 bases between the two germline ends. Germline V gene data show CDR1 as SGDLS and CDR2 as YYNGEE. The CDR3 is CASSVGTGTTDTQYF. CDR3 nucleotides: TGTGCCAGCAGCGTAGGGACGGGGACCACAGATACGCAGTATTTT.

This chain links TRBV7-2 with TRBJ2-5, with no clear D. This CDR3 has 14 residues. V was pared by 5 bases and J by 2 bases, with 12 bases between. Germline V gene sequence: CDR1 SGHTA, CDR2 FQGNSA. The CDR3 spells CASSPSAVQETQYF. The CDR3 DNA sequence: TGTGCCAGCAGCCCCTCTGCGGTACAAGAGACCCAGTACTTC.

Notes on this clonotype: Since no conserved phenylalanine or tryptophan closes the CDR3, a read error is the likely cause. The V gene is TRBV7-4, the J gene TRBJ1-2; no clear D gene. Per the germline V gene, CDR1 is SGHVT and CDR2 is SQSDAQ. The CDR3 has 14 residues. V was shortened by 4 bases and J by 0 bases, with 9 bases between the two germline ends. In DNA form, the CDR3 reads TGTGCCAGCAGCTCCGGTCTGGCTAACTATGGCTACACCTTG. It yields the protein CASSSGLANYGYTL.

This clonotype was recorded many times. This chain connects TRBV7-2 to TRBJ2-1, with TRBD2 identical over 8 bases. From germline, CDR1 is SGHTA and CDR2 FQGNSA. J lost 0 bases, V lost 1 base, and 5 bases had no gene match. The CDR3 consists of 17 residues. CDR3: CASSLVGAGGSYNEQFF. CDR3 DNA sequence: TGTGCCAGCAGCTTAGTTGGGGCGGGGGGCTCCTACAATGAGCAGTTCTTC.

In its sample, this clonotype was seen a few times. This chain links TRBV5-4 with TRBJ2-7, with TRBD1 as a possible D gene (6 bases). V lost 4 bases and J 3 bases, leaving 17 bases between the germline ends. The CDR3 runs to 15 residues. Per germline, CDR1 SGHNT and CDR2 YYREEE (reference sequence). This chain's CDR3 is CASSPGDQGFYEQYF. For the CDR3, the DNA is TGTGCCAGCAGCCCCGGGGACCAGGGGTTCTACGAGCAGTACTTC.

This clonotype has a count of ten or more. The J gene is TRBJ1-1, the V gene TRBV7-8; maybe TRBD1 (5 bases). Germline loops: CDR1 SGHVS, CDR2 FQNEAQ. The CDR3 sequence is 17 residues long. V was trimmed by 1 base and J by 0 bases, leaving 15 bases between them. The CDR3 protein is CASSLGRAGIMNTEAFF. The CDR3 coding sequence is TGTGCCAGCAGCTTAGGTAGGGCAGGGATCATGAACACTGAAGCTTTCTTT.

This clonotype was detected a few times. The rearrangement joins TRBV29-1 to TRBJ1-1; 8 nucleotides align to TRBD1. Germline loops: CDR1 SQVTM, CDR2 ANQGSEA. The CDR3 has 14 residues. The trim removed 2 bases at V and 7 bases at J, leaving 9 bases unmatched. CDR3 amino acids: CSVEIDRGSFEAFF. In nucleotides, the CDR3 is TGCAGCGTTGAAATTGACAGGGGTTCCTTTGAAGCTTTCTTT.

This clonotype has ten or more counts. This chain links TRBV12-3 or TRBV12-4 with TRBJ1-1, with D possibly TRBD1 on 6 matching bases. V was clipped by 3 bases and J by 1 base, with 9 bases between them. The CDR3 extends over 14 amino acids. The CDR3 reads CASSFARGNTEAFF. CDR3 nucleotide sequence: TGTGCCAGCAGTTTCGCCAGGGGGAACACTGAAGCTTTCTTT.

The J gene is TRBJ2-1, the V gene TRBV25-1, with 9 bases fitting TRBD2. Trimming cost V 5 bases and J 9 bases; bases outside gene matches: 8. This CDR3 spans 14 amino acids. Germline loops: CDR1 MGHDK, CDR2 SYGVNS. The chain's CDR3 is CASSWAGGQVEQFF. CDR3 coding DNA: TGTGCCAGCAGTTGGGCGGGGGGGCAAGTTGAGCAGTTCTTC.

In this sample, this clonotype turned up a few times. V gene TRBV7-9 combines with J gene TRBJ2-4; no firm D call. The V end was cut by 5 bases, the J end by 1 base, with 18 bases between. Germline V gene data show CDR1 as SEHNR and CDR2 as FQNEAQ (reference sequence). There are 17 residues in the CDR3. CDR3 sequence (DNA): TGTGCCAGCAGCGCGTCGTCCGGGCGGACGGCCAAAAACATTCAGTACTTC. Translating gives CASSASSGRTAKNIQYF.

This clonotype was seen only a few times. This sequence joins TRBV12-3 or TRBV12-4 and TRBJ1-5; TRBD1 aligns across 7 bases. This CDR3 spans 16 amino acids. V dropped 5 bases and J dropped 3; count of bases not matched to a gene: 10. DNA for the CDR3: TGTGCCAGCAGTGGGCTCGGACAGGAAATCAATCAGCCCCAGCATTTT. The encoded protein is CASSGLGQEINQPQHF.

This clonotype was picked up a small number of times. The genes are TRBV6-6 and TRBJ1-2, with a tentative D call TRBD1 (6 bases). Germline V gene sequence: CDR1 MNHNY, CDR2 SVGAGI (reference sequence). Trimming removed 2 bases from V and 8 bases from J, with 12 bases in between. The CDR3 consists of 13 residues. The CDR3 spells CASSYQDSYGYTF. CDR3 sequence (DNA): TGTGCCAGCAGTTACCAGGACAGCTACGGCTACACCTTC.

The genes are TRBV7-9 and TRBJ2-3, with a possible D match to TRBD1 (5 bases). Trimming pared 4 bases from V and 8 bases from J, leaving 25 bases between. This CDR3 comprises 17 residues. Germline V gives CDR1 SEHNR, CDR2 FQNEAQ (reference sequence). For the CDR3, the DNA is TGTGCCAGCAGCTCAATCTGGGGCAGGATCGTAAGGGGTACGCAGTATTTT. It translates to CASSSIWGRIVRGTQYF.

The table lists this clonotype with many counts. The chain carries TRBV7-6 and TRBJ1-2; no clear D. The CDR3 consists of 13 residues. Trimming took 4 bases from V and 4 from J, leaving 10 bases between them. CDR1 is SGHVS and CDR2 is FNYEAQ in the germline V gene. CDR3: CASSSGPFYGYTF. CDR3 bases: TGTGCCAGCAGCTCGGGTCCCTTCTATGGCTACACCTTC. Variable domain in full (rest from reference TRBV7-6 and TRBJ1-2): GAGVSQSPRYKVTKRGQDVALRCDPISGHVSLYWYRQALGQGPEFLTYFNYEAQQDKSGLPNDRFSAERPEGSISTLTIQRTEQRDSAMYRCASSSGPFYGYTFGSGTRLTVV.

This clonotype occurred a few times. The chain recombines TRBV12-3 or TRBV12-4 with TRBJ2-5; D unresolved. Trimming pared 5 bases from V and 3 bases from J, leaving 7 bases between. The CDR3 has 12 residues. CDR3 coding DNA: TGTGCCAGCAGTCCTCCCGAAGAGACCCAGTACTTC. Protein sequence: CASSPPEETQYF.

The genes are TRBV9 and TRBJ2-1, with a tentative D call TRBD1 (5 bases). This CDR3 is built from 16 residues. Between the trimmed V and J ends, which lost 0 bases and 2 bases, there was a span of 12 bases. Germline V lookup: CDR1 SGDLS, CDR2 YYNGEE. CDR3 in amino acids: CASSVGGEPAYNEQFF. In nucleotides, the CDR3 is TGTGCCAGCAGCGTAGGGGGCGAACCAGCCTACAATGAGCAGTTCTTC.